This T cell receptor beta chain derives from a study of shared clonotypes between healthy human individuals. The study's findings and limits: The donor pool, a small one, limited the genetic and exposure-history diversity represented.

From germline, CDR1 is SGHVS and CDR2 FNYEAQ. The CDR3 covers 14 residues. V dropped 2 bases and J dropped 12; count of bases not matched to a gene: 9. Profiled with immunoSEQ multiplex PCR; TCRdb holds only in-frame clones, not every one. The sample contains over a million clones, around three quarters of which appear only once. A single count supports this clone. The antigen is undetermined. CD4+ cells yielded CD45RA+ naive and CD45RA-negative memory subsets. This sequence joins TRBV7-6 and TRBJ2-1; TRBD2 aligns across 8 bases. The specimen was memory CD4+ T cells from PBMCs. The sample's subset: CD45RA-negative fraction. This receptor was identified in a man aged 18 to 30 in good health. Some clones in this sample may be carry-over from other donors' samples. CDR3 loop: CASSLILAEGGQFF. CDR3 DNA sequence: TGTGCCAGCAGCTTAATACTAGCGGAGGGGGGGCAGTTCTTC.